The 29 T cell receptor beta chains reported below all come from one sample, sequenced in a study of neurological immune-mediated disorders. TCRdb ran MiXCR on the 5' RACE reads and lists one entry per CDR3 protein. The table lists about 79,000 distinct CDR3 sequences, over 12% of them singletons. Input material: PBMCs. The receptors were gathered from a woman aged 45-59 years in good health.

This clonotype was counted at least ten times. The chain recombines TRBV20-1 with TRBJ1-6, with a possible D match to TRBD1 (5 bases). The length of the CDR3 is 12 residues. Germline CDR1 and CDR2: DFQATT and SNEGSKA (reference sequence). V lost 6 bases and J 10 bases, leaving 13 bases between the germline ends. The CDR3 here is CSAGLAQSPLHF. The CDR3 DNA is TGCAGTGCGGGGCTGGCACAGTCACCCCTCCACTTT.

Ten or more counts support this clonotype. This chain uses TRBV5-5 with TRBJ2-1; the match to TRBD2 covers 14 bases. From germline, CDR1 is SGHKS and CDR2 YYEKEE (reference sequence). This CDR3 is 17 amino acids long. J lost 5 bases, V lost 0 bases, and 4 bases had no gene match. CDR3 bases: TGTGCCAGCAGCTTGGGTGGGACTAGCGGGAGAAACAATGAGCAGTTCTTC. Translating gives CASSLGGTSGRNNEQFF.

The table lists this clonotype with a few counts. This chain uses TRBV5-1 with TRBJ2-7, with 7 bases aligning to TRBD1. Germline CDR1 SGHRS, CDR2 YFSETQ. J gave up 3 bases and V 4 bases, and 7 bases lay outside the gene matches. The CDR3 sequence is 14 residues long. The CDR3 loop reads CASSTRQGSYEQYF. The CDR3 DNA follows: TGCGCCAGCAGCACCCGACAGGGTAGCTACGAGCAGTACTTC.

CDR3 bases: TGTGCTACCAGTTATGTGCCGGGTAATGAAAAACTGTTTTTT. Amino acid sequence: CATSYVPGNEKLFF. This chain joins TRBV27 and TRBJ1-4; no clear D gene. CDR1 is MNHEY and CDR2 is SMNVEV in the germline V gene (reference sequence). There are 14 residues in the CDR3.

The chain is built from TRBV6-4 and TRBJ1-1, with D tentatively TRBD1 (5 bases). CDR3 length: 14 residues. Trimming removed 7 bases at V and 10 bases at J, with 22 bases between. The germline V gene encodes CDR1 MRHNA and CDR2 SNTAGT. The chain's CDR3 is CASNLTEEGLGAFF. CDR3 coding DNA: TGTGCCAGCAACCTGACAGAGGAGGGGCTCGGAGCTTTCTTT.

The chain has TRBV28 and TRBJ2-1; D uncertain. The V end lost 2 bases, the J end lost 4 bases, and 6 bases lay between the germline ends. This CDR3 is 13 amino acids long. Germline assignment: CDR1 MDHEN and CDR2 SYDVKM. CDR3 amino acids: CASSLVGYNEQFF. The CDR3 DNA reads as TGTGCCAGCAGTTTAGTGGGATACAATGAGCAGTTCTTC.

Many counts were recorded for this clonotype. V is TRBV7-6 and J is TRBJ1-6, with D unclear. This CDR3 has 17 residues. Germline loops: CDR1 SGHVS, CDR2 FNYEAQ. Trimming left V 4 bases short and J 7 bases short, with 20 bases between. This chain's CDR3 is CASSSTVWVAGNSPLHF. CDR3 nucleotides: TGTGCCAGCAGCTCAACCGTATGGGTTGCAGGCAATTCACCCCTCCACTTT.

This clonotype appeared many times. This rearrangement joins TRBV5-1 to TRBJ2-7; D is perhaps TRBD1 or TRBD2 (5 bases each). This CDR3 region has 15 residues. Germline loops: CDR1 SGHRS, CDR2 YFSETQ. Trimming shortened V by 7 bases and J by 4 bases, and 21 bases separated the two germline ends. The CDR3 DNA reads TGCGCCAGCGGCCCGAGGGGCGGACGGACTTACGAGCAGTACTTC. Translating it yields CASGPRGGRTYEQYF.

This clonotype was seen at least ten times. The gene calls are TRBV28 and TRBJ2-4; tentative D call: TRBD2 (5 bases). V was clipped by 5 bases and J by 0 bases, with 11 bases between them. Germline V gene data show CDR1 as MDHEN and CDR2 as SYDVKM. There are 15 residues in the CDR3. CDR3 loop: CASSGSEGAKNIQYF. CDR3 sequence (DNA): TGTGCCAGCAGTGGGTCAGAGGGAGCCAAAAACATTCAGTACTTC.

This clonotype was observed at least ten times. The chain combines TRBV5-1 with TRBJ2-3; TRBD2 matches 7 bases. J lost 2 bases, V lost 2 bases, and 5 bases had no gene match. The length of the CDR3 is 15 residues. In germline, CDR1 is SGHRS, CDR2 YFSETQ. The CDR3 is CASSFGTTLTDTQYF. Written as DNA, the CDR3 is TGCGCCAGCAGCTTCGGGACTACACTCACAGATACGCAGTATTTT. Filled out from reference TRBV5-1 and TRBJ2-3, the complete variable domain reads KAGVTQTPRYLIKTRGQQVTLSCSPISGHRSVSWYQQTPGQGLQFLFEYFSETQRNKGNFPGRFSGRQFSNSRSEMNVSTLELGDSALYLCASSFGTTLTDTQYFGPGTRLTVL.

This chain connects TRBV18 to TRBJ1-1, with a weak D call TRBD1 (5 bases). This CDR3 comprises 15 residues. CDR1 and CDR2 (germline): KGHSH, LQKENI. V gave up 0 bases and J gave up 5 bases, with 13 bases separating them. CDR3 in DNA: TGTGCCAGCTCACCACCCGGGACGGAGAGGACTGAAGCTTTCTTT. Translated: CASSPPGTERTEAFF.

This clonotype has just a few counts. The chain carries TRBV12-3 or TRBV12-4 and TRBJ1-5, with a tentative D call TRBD1 (5 bases). V lost 5 bases, J lost 5 bases, and 10 bases lay in between. The CDR3 is 13 amino acids. CDR3 bases: TGTGCCAGCAGTGAGGGGCGAGATCAGCCCCAGCATTTT. It encodes CASSEGRDQPQHF.

This clonotype came up many times. The chain couples TRBV7-6 to TRBJ2-7; 7 bases map to TRBD1. V lost 4 bases, J lost 2 bases, and 5 bases stayed unmatched. There are 14 residues in the CDR3. Germline-derived CDR1 and CDR2 are SGHVS and FNYEAQ. CDR3 sequence: CASSSRDRTYEQYF. Written as DNA, the CDR3 is TGTGCCAGCAGCTCCCGGGACAGAACCTACGAGCAGTACTTC.

The chain carries TRBV6-1 and TRBJ2-2, with 11 bases matching TRBD1. J lost 0 bases, V lost 6 bases, and 6 bases had no gene match. The germline gives CDR1 MNHNS, CDR2 SASEGT. This CDR3 has 17 amino acids. The CDR3 nucleotides read TGTGCCAGCAGCCCGGGACAGGGGGTAGCGAACACCGGGGAGCTGTTTTTT. It specifies CASSPGQGVANTGELFF.

This clonotype was observed at least ten times. The chain uses TRBV9 and TRBJ1-2; D ambiguous. Trimming took off 1 base at V and 2 bases at J, with 6 bases between the two ends. The CDR3 loop spans 13 amino acids. Germline CDR1 reads SGDLS; CDR2 reads YYNGEE. In nucleotides, the CDR3 is TGTGCCAGCAGCGTAACGGAGAACTATGGCTACACCTTC. Encoded protein: CASSVTENYGYTF. Full variable domain (remainder filled in from reference TRBV9 and TRBJ1-2): DSGVTQTPKHLITATGQRVTLRCSPRSGDLSVYWYQQSLDQGLQFLIQYYNGEERAKGNILERFSAQQFPDLHSELNLSSLELGDSALYFCASSVTENYGYTFGSGTRLTVV.

At least ten counts were recorded for this clonotype. The chain is built from TRBV12-3 or TRBV12-4 and TRBJ2-4, with D perhaps TRBD1 (6 bases). Trimming stripped 5 bases from V and 6 bases from J, with 11 bases between. The CDR3 contains 13 residues. CDR3 residues: CASSEQGSNIQYF. CDR3 nucleotides: TGTGCCAGCAGTGAACAGGGTTCAAACATTCAGTACTTC.

The rearrangement joins TRBV5-5 to TRBJ2-1, with 13 bases aligning to TRBD2. V was pared by 4 bases and J by 10 bases, with 14 bases of the junction left unmatched. The germline V gene encodes CDR1 SGHKS and CDR2 YYEKEE (reference sequence). This CDR3 is built from 17 residues. DNA for the CDR3: TGTGCCAGCAGCCGCACGTTTACTAGCGGGGGGGTCGGGGAGCAGTTCTTC. Translating it yields CASSRTFTSGGVGEQFF.

With respect to this clonotype: A read error may produce the germline difference seen at one junction end. This rearrangement joins TRBV10-3 to TRBJ2-5; D remains unclear. This CDR3 is 12 amino acids long. Germline CDR1 ENHRY, CDR2 SYGVKD. CDR3 amino acids: CAISEAGEIQYF. The CDR3, as DNA: TGTGCCATCAGTGAAGCAGGAGAGATCCAGTACTTC.

This clonotype came up a few times. A clone one base away is much larger, so this may be a read error. The chain uses TRBV28 and TRBJ1-2; 7 positions match TRBD1. From germline, CDR1 is MDHEN and CDR2 SYDVKM. The CDR3 spans 14 residues. The CDR3 region has the DNA TGTGTCAGCAGGAACGGGGAGGGGGCGCTCGGCTACACCTTC. Residues: CVSRNGEGALGYTF.

The gene calls are TRBV7-3 and TRBJ1-2, with 7 bases lining up with TRBD1. This CDR3 has 13 residues. The V and J ends lost 4 bases and 5 bases, in that order; junction bases with no gene match: 4. Germline V gene sequence: CDR1 SGHTA, CDR2 FQGTGA. The CDR3 reads CASSSVQGYGYTF. For the CDR3, the DNA is TGTGCCAGCAGCTCGGTACAGGGGTATGGCTACACCTTC.

The table lists this clonotype with many counts. This chain connects TRBV6-2 or TRBV6-3 to TRBJ1-2, with D unclear. The CDR3 consists of 12 residues. Germline V CDR1 and CDR2: MNHEY, SVGEGT. Trimming removed 2 bases at V and 3 bases at J, with 4 bases between. Written as DNA, the CDR3 is TGTGCCAGCAGTTACAACGACTATGGCTACACCTTC. Its translation: CASSYNDYGYTF.

Of note for this clonotype: One end of the junction fails to match germline, which may point to a read error. The chain combines TRBV5-1 with TRBJ1-3; TRBD1 matches 8 bases. The CDR3 is made up of 16 amino acids. Germline V gives CDR1 SGHRS, CDR2 YFSETQ. Here the CDR3 DNA reads TGCACCAGCAGCCCGGACAGGGCTCTCTCTGGAAACACCATATATTTT. This translates into CTSSPDRALSGNTIYF.

This clonotype was counted ten times or more. The J gene is TRBJ2-3, the V gene TRBV5-1, with D perhaps TRBD2 (6 bases). This CDR3 contains 14 residues. Trimming left V 0 bases short and J 6 bases short, with 11 bases between. Germline assignment: CDR1 SGHRS and CDR2 YFSETQ. The CDR3 DNA reads as TGCGCCAGCAGCTTGGCCACGGAGGGGGATACGCAGTATTTT. Its protein is CASSLATEGDTQYF. Drawing the rest from reference TRBV5-1 and TRBJ2-3, the complete variable domain is KAGVTQTPRYLIKTRGQQVTLSCSPISGHRSVSWYQQTPGQGLQFLFEYFSETQRNKGNFPGRFSGRQFSNSRSEMNVSTLELGDSALYLCASSLATEGDTQYFGPGTRLTVL.

This clonotype was found many times. The chain employs TRBV7-9 and TRBJ1-5; 7 bases agree with TRBD1. Germline CDR1 reads SEHNR; CDR2 reads FQNEAQ (reference sequence). V was pared by 4 bases and J by 3 bases, with 6 bases of the junction left unmatched. The CDR3 covers 15 residues. The CDR3 reads CASSSGTDSNQPQHF. The CDR3 DNA follows: TGTGCCAGCAGCTCCGGGACAGACTCCAATCAGCCCCAGCATTTT.

This clonotype has ten or more counts. The rearrangement links TRBV3-1 to TRBJ2-7, with TRBD2 identical over 8 bases. Unmatched junction bases numbered 7, after V lost 4 bases and J lost 2 bases. Germline assignment: CDR1 LGHDT and CDR2 YNNKEL (reference sequence). CDR3 size: 15 residues. DNA of the CDR3: TGTGCCAGCAGCCGAACTAGCGGAGGGGCCTACGAGCAGTACTTC. This gives the protein CASSRTSGGAYEQYF.

Many counts were recorded for this clonotype. The chain links TRBV20-1 to TRBJ2-7; D gene unclear. Trimming left V 1 base short and J 3 bases short, with 10 bases between. The CDR3 has 13 residues. Germline V gene lookup returns CDR1 DFQATT and CDR2 SNEGSKA (reference sequence). For the CDR3, the DNA is TGCAGTGCTAGAGGGGCAGAATTCTACGAGCAGTACTTC. Translated: CSARGAEFYEQYF.

Note on this clonotype: The CDR3 does not close with the conserved phenylalanine or tryptophan, likely indicating a read error. The chain has TRBV12-3 or TRBV12-4 and TRBJ2-2, with a possible D match to TRBD2 (5 bases). The CDR3 has 17 residues. Trimming shortened V by 6 bases and J by 5 bases, and 22 bases separated the two germline ends. The CDR3 loop reads CASSRSNGVGWTGELFS. The CDR3 nucleotides read TGTGCCAGCAGCCGGTCCAACGGGGTAGGATGGACCGGGGAGCTGTTTTCT.

The V call is TRBV7-2, the J call TRBJ1-2; tentatively, D is TRBD1 (5 bases). This CDR3 contains 14 residues. Germline values: CDR1 SGHTA, CDR2 FQGNSA. Trimming pared 3 bases from V and 2 bases from J, leaving 10 bases between. The CDR3 region is CASSFGTGNYGYTF. CDR3 coding DNA: TGTGCCAGCAGCTTCGGGACGGGAAACTATGGCTACACCTTC.

This clonotype showed up just a few times. A much bigger clone sits one base away, suggesting this may be a read error. This chain joins TRBV5-1 and TRBJ2-7; TRBD2 matches at 7 bases. After removal of 3 bases from V and 3 bases from J, the junction contained 6 bases not matched to a gene. Germline V gene sequence: CDR1 SGHRS, CDR2 YFSETQ. The CDR3 has 14 residues. The CDR3 DNA reads as TGCGCCAGCAGCTCGTGGGACTACCTCTACGAGCAGTACTTC. Protein product: CASSSWDYLYEQYF.